The T cell receptor beta chain described here comes from a study of T cell responses to AZD1222 COVID-19 vaccine. Turning to this clone: In the same sample, other DNA sequences code for this CDR3.

The CDR3 length is 18 residues. The J segment lost 7 bases and the V segment lost 4 bases, leaving 15 bases of the junction unmatched. Germline CDR1 and CDR2: SGHTA and FQGNSA. TCRdb's table, derived via immunoSEQ multiplex PCR, lists solely in-frame clones and lacks some. In the table there are some 69,000 clones, approximately 85% of which are singletons. The source material was peripheral blood, sampled on day 0 of AZD1222 vaccination. This receptor was identified in an adult in good health. V usage is TRBV7-2 and J usage is TRBJ1-6, with 8 bases fitting TRBD1. This CDR3 is CASSSPPSRTGKNSPLHF. CDR3 nucleotides: TGTGCCAGCAGCTCCCCCCCTTCGCGGACAGGGAAGAATTCACCCCTCCACTTT.